The source of this T cell receptor (beta chain) is a study of cytomegalovirus exposure and HLA in healthy donors (dated by TCRdb to 2017 to 2019). Looking at the study overall: An earlier analysis of fewer than 750 of the donors reported 250 to 300 Gb of sequence data and roughly 120 million unique TCR beta sequences obtained from around 170 million T cells. An early release covering about 600 HLA-typed donors comprised 250 to 350 gigabases of sequencing data and tens of millions of unique TCR sequences. Of the roughly 400 genotyped donors, about 80% fell in the genetic ancestry cluster associated with self-reported Caucasian donors. The study was designed to test whether signatures of past pathogen exposure could be identified by cataloging public T cell receptors. The T cell repertoires of around 730 subjects were profiled by immunosequencing and related to cytomegalovirus serostatus. In addition to the first cohort of hundreds of subjects, a separate validation cohort of 130 or so different subjects was used. High-throughput TCR immunosequencing, statistical association of individual TCRs with disease status, and machine learning were combined to predict cytomegalovirus infection status. A later analysis re-examined previously published TCR beta repertoires from more than 600 donors and added high-resolution HLA genotyping to investigate patterns of TCR occurrence. In the later analysis, no new phenotypic data were used to find candidate immune exposures; instead, reliance was placed on TCR beta sequences and their occurrence across donors. An earlier analysis of about 620 of the donors applied high-throughput TCR beta sequencing to assess whether each TCR beta V gene segment acted as functional or pseudogenic. Donor age, sex, ethnicity and CMV serostatus were collected together with the repertoire data. A later genetic analysis used genome-wide SNP genotypes for about three fifths of the 666 donors, treating that subset as a discovery cohort. Every discovery cohort repertoire had been produced on one sequencing platform. Both class I and class II loci were covered by HLA typing, at four-digit resolution. Typing coverage differed by locus: A, B, C, DRB1 and DQB1 were typed in roughly 620-630 donors, DQA1 in about 500, DPA1 in around 610, and DPB1 in 472. Roughly five DR-DQ haplotypes were treated as single units for association and clustering because of strong linkage in the cohort. Across 300 to 500 genotyped donors of the cohort, an average of approximately 240,000 unique TCR beta nucleotide sequences per donor were sequenced, and approximately 19% of those sequences were non-productive.

Overall results and qualifications from the work: Broadly in line with IMGT annotations, most TCR beta V segments showed up in productive rearrangements about 90% or about 30% of the time in an earlier analysis of some 590 of the donors. A further reported finding was that TCR beta sequences accurately predicted the HLA-A and HLA-B alleles for most subjects in the first cohort. A total of fewer than 200 TCR beta chains were listed by the study as associated with cytomegalovirus. A cluster of highly shared sequence variants was judged likely to be a technical artifact of the sequencing pipeline. Linkage disequilibrium might explain the correlated functional status among segregating V segments, but an unknown experimental factor could not be ruled out. In both the original and validation cohorts, the classifier was reported to diagnose cytomegalovirus status with high specificity and sensitivity. Only TCR beta chains were sequenced in this cohort, and the absence of alpha or paired-chain data limited detectable features. While some public TCRs were present in many individuals, most TCR sequences turned up only very rarely across donors. CMV serostatus was the only immune exposure information available for the cohort. According to a later analysis, parvovirus B19, influenza, CMV and Epstein-Barr virus appeared linked to several top co-occurrence clusters. The earlier analysis of around 600 of the donors excluded some 15 rarely observed V segments, including chromosome 9 orphons, because counts were too low. Compared with the roughly 670-donor mean, donors in an Asian-associated ancestry cluster had fewer N-insertions in productive TCRs, according to a later genetic analysis. According to a later analysis, most CMV-associated TCR beta chains appeared to be HLA-restricted, and the HLA associations seemed to be driven largely by CMV exposure. In vitro tests confirmed that a few of the cytomegalovirus-associated TCR beta chains recognize cytomegalovirus antigens. Compared with equally common non-associated chains, HLA-associated TCR beta chains in a later analysis were more clonally expanded and had lower generation probabilities. Presence/absence analyses assumed roughly uniform sequencing depth across donors, an assumption that may not hold. In a later analysis, the rate of TCR association differed among HLA loci, with DRB1 alleles having the most associated TCRs and HLA-C alleles having the fewest. When HLA alleles, especially DR and DQ, strongly co-occurred, TCR associations were difficult to assign to individual alleles. According to the authors, the approach could potentially be generalized to other disease states and immunological phenotypes. At a false discovery rate of 0.05, a later analysis linked around 15,000 TCR beta sequences to specific HLA alleles. In a later genetic analysis, a missense DCLRE1C variant was associated with V-gene and J-gene trimming of TCR beta chains, and the association was replicated in an independent cohort. Because the 87-base-pair reads could not distinguish some IMGT-functional V segments, including TRBV6-2 and TRBV6-3, those segments were excluded. HLA typing was unavailable for some donors at each locus, so association tests used only the typed subset.

Looking up the germline V gene yields CDR1 SGHNT and CDR2 YENEEA. The CDR3 has 15 amino acids, counting the end cysteine and phenylalanine. The DNA shown is the 45-base CDR3, in frame from base 1. V is cut by 1 base and J by 10 bases, and the space between the germline ends is 17 bases. The cohort comprised 710 or so healthy bone marrow donors. All cohort members were sampled while nominally healthy, although unrecorded immune exposures were likely present. The donor tested CMV seronegative, placing the donor among the 352 seronegative members of the cohort. Each donor provided a peripheral blood sample, and peripheral blood mononuclear cells were used for TCR beta sequencing. The Qiagen DNeasy Blood Extraction Kit was used to extract genomic DNA from the blood cell samples. The library was obtained by the immunoSEQ multiplex PCR assay. For the multiplex PCR, a mixture combining 60 forward primers for TCR Vbeta segments and 13 reverse primers for TCR Jbeta segments was used. A multiplex PCR assay on genomic DNA amplified the CDR3 region of rearranged TCR beta genes. On the Illumina HiSeq System, the amplified TCR beta libraries were sequenced as 87-base-pair reads. Turning to the authors' computational methods: A later analysis tallied roughly 80 million unique TCR beta chains across the 666 repertoires, and some 10 million of those chains were shared by two or more donors. Raw reads were error-corrected and collapsed into unique sequences by a nearest-neighbor algorithm in which closely related sequences were merged to remove PCR and sequencing errors. Alignment of CDR3 sequences to IMGT reference sequences was used to assign V, D and J gene segments. For a sequence to be retained, a match of at least six nucleotides was required to both a V gene segment and a J gene segment. Rearrangements were classified as productive when the CDR3 lacked stop codons and remained in frame with V and J, and all other rearrangements were classified as non-productive. Following IMGT convention, CDR3 was defined as the stretch from the second conserved V-encoded cysteine up to the conserved J-encoded phenylalanine. Sequences without an unambiguous match to a single V gene segment were excluded from the earlier analysis of 500 to 700 of the donors. In an earlier analysis of several hundred of the donors, a V segment was called functional when productive rearrangements were above 56.7%, and segregating when the standard deviation between donors exceeded 5%. To diagnose cytomegalovirus status from the catalog of TCR beta chain sequences, a statistical classification framework was built. In a later analysis, TCR nucleotide sequences were compared against IMGT/GENE-DB human TR gene sequences so that V and J genes could be assigned. A later analysis assigned CDR3 sequences and most-parsimonious VDJ recombination scenarios with the TCRdist pipeline. In a later analysis, each TCR beta chain was defined by its CDR3 amino acid sequence together with its V-gene family, and reads without a unique V-gene family were excluded. To address suspected cross-contamination and a sequencing artifact, a later analysis removed several hundred highly shared, low-generation-probability nucleotide sequences. For each public chain, a later analysis derived a clonal expansion index from normalized ranks of inferred template counts within each repertoire. In a later analysis, generation probabilities were computed with a VDJ recombination model fitted to out-of-frame rearrangements, and the resulting probabilities were checked against IGoR. Hypergeometric tests were used in a later analysis to score TCR-TCR, TCR-HLA and TCR-CMV co-occurrence, with a repertoire-size bias correction applied to the TCR pairs. False discovery rates were estimated in a later analysis by permuting HLA or CMV assignments 20 times. In a later analysis, co-occurring TCRs were grouped using DBSCAN, with TCRdist sequence similarity added in when clustering inside HLA-allele-positive subsets. Co-occurrence clustering excluded repertoires with fewer than 30,000 or more than 120,000 public chains, plus five with anomalous nucleotide sharing. Sourced from immuneACCESS, this table was stored by TCRdb with only in-frame sequences that have V and J called. A share of the clones is absent; for the studies checked, an unresolved V gene accounts for under half, and the remainder has no known explanation. That table gives V, J and clone size, and the DNA gave D and trimming. Here the sample has roughly 190,000 clones; 80% to 85% occur a single time. The top ten clonotypes cover about 1% of the sample.

As regards this clone: Its antigen has not been determined. No qualities accompany the bases; no much larger clone lies one base away.

The V gene is TRBV11-3 and the J gene is TRBJ2-1, and perhaps TRBD2 as D gene, on 6 matching bases. The sequenced material came from PBMCs. The TCR sequence derives from a woman in her thirties or forties in good health and CMV-seronegative. The sequence in DNA is TGTGCCAGCAGCTTAGGAGGGACTCCGCCAGGGGAGCAGTTCTTC. This yields the protein CASSLGGTPPGEQFF.